A single T cell receptor beta chain is shown here with its context. Its antigen is undetermined. TCRdb's copy holds only in-frame clones and misses some; the assay was immunoSEQ multiplex PCR. The profile covers roughly 650,000 clones, with roughly 96% appearing a single time and about 0.12% taken by the ten largest. CD8 cells regarded as naive lacked CD45RO, were positively chosen for CCR7, and omitted terminally differentiated effector memory CD45RA+ cells. Recent acute infections and vaccinations were absent in the healthy HIV-negative adult donors. Only Caucasian adults living in Nashville, Tennessee made up the donor group. This entry is derived from a study of shared clonotypes between healthy human individuals. In the study overall: Three plates were used per donor for CD4 naive, three for CD4 memory, two for CD8 naive and one for CD8 memory.

The V and J ends lost 5 bases and 2 bases, in that order; junction bases with no gene match: 3. The CDR3 runs to 15 residues. Germline assignment: CDR1 SEHNR and CDR2 FQNEAQ (reference sequence). The study's findings and limits: Sharing across four donors was highest in naive CD4 (roughly 5%) and lowest in memory CD8 (roughly 0.4%).

Sequenced input: naive CD8+ T cells sorted from blood. This receptor was identified in a woman between 25 and 40 years old in good health. V is TRBV7-9 and J is TRBJ2-2; TRBD1 matches at 9 bases. CDR3 DNA sequence: TGTGCCAGCAGCCCGACAGGGGGTAACACCGGGGAGCTGTTTTTT. Translation gives CASSPTGGNTGELFF.